Below, 3 T cell receptor beta chains from the same sample are listed, as sequenced in a study of response to subunit inactivated influenza vaccine. TCRdb called the RT-PCR reads again in MiXCR, with one record for every CDR3 protein. The table lists 630,000 or so distinct CDR3 sequences, about 15% of them singletons, with around a tenth in the top ten. Sample: PBMCs from blood, taken approximately 13 days after vaccination. Every receptor here comes from a man aged 50 to 59 who received an inactivated influenza vaccine.

The chain is built from TRBV23-1 and TRBJ2-3; a possible D gene is TRBD1 (5 bases). TRBV23-1 is an open reading frame whose function is uncertain. The ends were cut back, 11 bases at V and 1 base at J, with 28 bases in the middle. CDR3 size: 18 residues. The CDR3 DNA reads TGCGCCTCCCAGCCCCAGGGAACGGGCCTCTTTTGCACAGATACGCAGTATTTT. Its translation is CASQPQGTGLFCTDTQYF.

This clonotype was counted a few times. The chain links TRBV12-3 or TRBV12-4 to TRBJ2-7, with 7 bases aligning to TRBD1. The CDR3 extends over 14 amino acids. Losses at the gene ends were 4 bases for V and 5 bases for J; bases not matched to a gene: 8. DNA of the CDR3: TGTGCCAGCAGTTCCCCCCCGACAGGGAACGAGCAGTACTTC. Protein sequence: CASSSPPTGNEQYF.

This clonotype was recorded many times. The rearrangement joins TRBV6-1 to TRBJ1-5; TRBD1 aligns across 8 bases. The ends lost 2 bases at V and 0 bases at J; junction bases unmatched: 3. CDR1 and CDR2 from the germline V gene are MNHNS and SASEGT. The CDR3 has 16 residues. CDR3 protein: CASSETGGLSNQPQHF. CDR3 coding DNA: TGTGCCAGCAGTGAAACAGGGGGGCTTAGCAATCAGCCCCAGCATTTT.